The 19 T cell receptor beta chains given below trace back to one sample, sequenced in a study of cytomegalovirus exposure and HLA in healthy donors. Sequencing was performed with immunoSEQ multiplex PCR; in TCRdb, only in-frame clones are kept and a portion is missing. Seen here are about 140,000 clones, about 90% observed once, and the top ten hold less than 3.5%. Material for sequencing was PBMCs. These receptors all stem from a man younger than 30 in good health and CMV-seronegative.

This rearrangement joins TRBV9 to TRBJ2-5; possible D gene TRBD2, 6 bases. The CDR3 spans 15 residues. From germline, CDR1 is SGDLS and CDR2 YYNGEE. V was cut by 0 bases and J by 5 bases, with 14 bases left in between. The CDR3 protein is CASSVGGVSQETQYF. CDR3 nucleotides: TGTGCCAGCAGCGTAGGCGGGGTGAGCCAGGAGACCCAGTACTTC.

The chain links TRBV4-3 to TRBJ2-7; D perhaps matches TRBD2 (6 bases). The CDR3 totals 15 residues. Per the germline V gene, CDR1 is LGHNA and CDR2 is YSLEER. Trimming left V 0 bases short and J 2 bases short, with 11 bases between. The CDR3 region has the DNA TGCGCCAGCAGCCAAGAATTTGGGGAGGCCTACGAGCAGTACTTC. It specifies CASSQEFGEAYEQYF.

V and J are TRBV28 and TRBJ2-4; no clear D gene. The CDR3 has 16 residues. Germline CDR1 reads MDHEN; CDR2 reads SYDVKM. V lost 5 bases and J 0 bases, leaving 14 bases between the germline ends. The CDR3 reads CASSPSIELAKNIQYF. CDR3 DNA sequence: TGTGCCAGCAGTCCCTCTATCGAGCTAGCCAAAAACATTCAGTACTTC.

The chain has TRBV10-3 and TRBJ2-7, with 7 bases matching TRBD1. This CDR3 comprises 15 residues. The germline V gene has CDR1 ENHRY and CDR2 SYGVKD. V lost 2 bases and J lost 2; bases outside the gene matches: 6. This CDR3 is CAISETTGATYEQYF. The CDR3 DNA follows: TGTGCCATCAGTGAGACAACAGGGGCAACCTACGAGCAGTACTTC.

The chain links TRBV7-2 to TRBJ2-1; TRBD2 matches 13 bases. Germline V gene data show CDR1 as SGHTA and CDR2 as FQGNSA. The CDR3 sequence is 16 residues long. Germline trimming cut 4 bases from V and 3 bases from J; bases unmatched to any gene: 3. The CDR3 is CASSSRTSGGYNEQFF. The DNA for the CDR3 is TGTGCCAGCAGCTCGAGGACTAGCGGGGGCTACAATGAGCAGTTCTTC.

This chain's CDR3 is CASSPGVGETQYF. In DNA form, the CDR3 reads TGTGCCAGCAGCCCCGGGGTGGGCGAGACCCAGTACTTC. The V and J genes are TRBV7-2 and TRBJ2-5; tentatively, D is TRBD2 (5 bases). V lost 5 bases, J lost 5 bases, and 12 bases lay in between. The length of the CDR3 is 13 residues. Germline-derived CDR1 and CDR2 are SGHTA and FQGNSA.

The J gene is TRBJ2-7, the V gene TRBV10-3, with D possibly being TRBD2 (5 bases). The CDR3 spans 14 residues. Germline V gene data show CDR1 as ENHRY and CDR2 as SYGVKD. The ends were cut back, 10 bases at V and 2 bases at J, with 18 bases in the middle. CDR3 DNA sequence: TGTGCCAGCACCGCTGGAGGTGAGGCCTACGAGCAGTACTTC. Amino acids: CASTAGGEAYEQYF.

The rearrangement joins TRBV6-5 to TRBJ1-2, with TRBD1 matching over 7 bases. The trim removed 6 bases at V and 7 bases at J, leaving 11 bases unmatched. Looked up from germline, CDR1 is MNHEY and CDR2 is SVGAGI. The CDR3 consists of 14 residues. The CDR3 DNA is TGTGCCAGCAGGCAAACCCGGACAGGTCCTGGCTACACCTTC. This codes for CASRQTRTGPGYTF.

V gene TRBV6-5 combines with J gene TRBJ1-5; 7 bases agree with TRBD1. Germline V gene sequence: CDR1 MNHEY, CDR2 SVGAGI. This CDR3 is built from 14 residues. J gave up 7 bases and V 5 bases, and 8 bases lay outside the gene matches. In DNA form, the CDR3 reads TGTGCCAGCAGTACCGACAGGGCAGGACAGCCCCAGCATTTT. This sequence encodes CASSTDRAGQPQHF.

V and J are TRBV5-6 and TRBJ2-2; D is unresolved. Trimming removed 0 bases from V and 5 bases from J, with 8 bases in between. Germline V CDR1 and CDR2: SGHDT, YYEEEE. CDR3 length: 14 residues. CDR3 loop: CASSLVAGTGELFF. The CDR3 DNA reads TGTGCCAGCAGCTTGGTGGCCGGGACCGGGGAGCTGTTTTTT.

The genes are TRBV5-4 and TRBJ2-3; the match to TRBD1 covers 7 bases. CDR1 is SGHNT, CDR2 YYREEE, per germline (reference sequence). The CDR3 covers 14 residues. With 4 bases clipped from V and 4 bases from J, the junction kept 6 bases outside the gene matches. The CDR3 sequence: CASSLTTGADTQYF. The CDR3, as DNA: TGTGCCAGCAGCCTAACTACAGGGGCAGATACGCAGTATTTT.

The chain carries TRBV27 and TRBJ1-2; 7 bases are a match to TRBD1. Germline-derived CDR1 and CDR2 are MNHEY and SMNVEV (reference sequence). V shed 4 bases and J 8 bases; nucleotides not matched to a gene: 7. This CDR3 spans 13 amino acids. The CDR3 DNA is TGTGCCAGCAGTTCAGACAGGGCGGGAGGCTACACCTTC. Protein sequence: CASSSDRAGGYTF.

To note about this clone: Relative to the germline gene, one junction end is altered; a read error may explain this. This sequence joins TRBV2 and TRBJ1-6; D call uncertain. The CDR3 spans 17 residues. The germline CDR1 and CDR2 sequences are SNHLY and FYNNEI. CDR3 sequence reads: CASRRDPGGSYNSPPHF. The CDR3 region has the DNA TGTGCCAGCAGACGGGATCCCGGTGGCTCCTATAATTCACCCCCCCACTTC. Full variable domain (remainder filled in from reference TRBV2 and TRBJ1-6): EPEVTQTPSHQVTQMGQEVILRCVPISNHLYFYWYRQILGQKVEFLVSFYNNEISEKSEIFDDQFSVERPDGSNFTLKIRSTKLEDSAMYFCASRRDPGGSYNSPPHFGNGTRLTVT.

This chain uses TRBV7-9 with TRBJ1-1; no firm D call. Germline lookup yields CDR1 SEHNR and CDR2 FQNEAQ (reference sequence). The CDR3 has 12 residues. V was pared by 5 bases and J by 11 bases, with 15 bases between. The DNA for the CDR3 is TGTGCCAGCAGCCCTCAGGCACGGGAGGCTTTCTTT. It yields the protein CASSPQAREAFF.

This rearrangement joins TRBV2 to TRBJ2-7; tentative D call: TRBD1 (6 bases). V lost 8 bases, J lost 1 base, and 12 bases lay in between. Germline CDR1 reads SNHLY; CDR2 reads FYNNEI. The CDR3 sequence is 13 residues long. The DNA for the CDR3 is TGTGCCAGCGCTTCAGGGGAATCCTACGAGCAGTACTTC. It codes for CASASGESYEQYF.

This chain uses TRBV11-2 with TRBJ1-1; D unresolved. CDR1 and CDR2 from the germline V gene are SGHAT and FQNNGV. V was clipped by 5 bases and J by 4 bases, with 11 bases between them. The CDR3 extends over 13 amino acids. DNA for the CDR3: TGTGCCAGCAGCCCTTCCCACAGCACTGAAGCTTTCTTT. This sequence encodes CASSPSHSTEAFF.

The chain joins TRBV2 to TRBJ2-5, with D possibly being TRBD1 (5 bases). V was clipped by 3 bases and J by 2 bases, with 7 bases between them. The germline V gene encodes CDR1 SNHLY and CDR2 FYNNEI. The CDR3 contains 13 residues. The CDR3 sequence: CASSDRAQETQYF. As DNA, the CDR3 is TGTGCCAGCAGTGACAGGGCACAAGAGACCCAGTACTTC.

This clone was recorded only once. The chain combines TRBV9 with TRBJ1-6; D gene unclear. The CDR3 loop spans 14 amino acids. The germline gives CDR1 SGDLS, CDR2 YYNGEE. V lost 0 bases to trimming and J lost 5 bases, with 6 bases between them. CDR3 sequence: CASSVGQNNSPLHF. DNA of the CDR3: TGTGCCAGCAGCGTAGGACAAAATAATTCACCCCTCCACTTT. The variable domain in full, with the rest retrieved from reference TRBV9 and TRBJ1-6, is DSGVTQTPKHLITATGQRVTLRCSPRSGDLSVYWYQQSLDQGLQFLIQYYNGEERAKGNILERFSAQQFPDLHSELNLSSLELGDSALYFCASSVGQNNSPLHFGNGTRLTVT.

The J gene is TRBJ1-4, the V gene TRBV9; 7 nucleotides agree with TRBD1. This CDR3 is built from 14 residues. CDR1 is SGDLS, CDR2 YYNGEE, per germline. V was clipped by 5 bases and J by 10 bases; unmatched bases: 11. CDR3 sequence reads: CASRVGTEFGKLFF. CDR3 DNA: TGTGCCAGCAGGGTCGGGACAGAGTTCGGAAAACTGTTTTTT.